These 5 T cell receptor beta chains originate from one sample sequenced in a study of shared clonotypes between healthy human individuals. Sequenced by immunoSEQ multiplex PCR; TCRdb stores in-frame clones only, minus some. Of 2,500,000 or so clones listed, 93% are singletons. Sequencing input: naive CD4+ T cells from PBMCs. The subset is: CD45RA+ positively selected. The receptors stem from a man in his late teens or twenties in good health. Some clones in this sample may be carry-over from other donors' samples.

The chain recombines TRBV11-2 with TRBJ2-5, with TRBD1 matching over 7 bases. CDR3 length equals 14 residues. Trimming cost V 8 bases and J 2 bases; bases outside gene matches: 8. Per the germline V gene, CDR1 is SGHAT and CDR2 is FQNNGV. The CDR3 spells CASRTGPTQETQYF. The CDR3 DNA is TGTGCCAGCCGGACAGGCCCGACTCAAGAGACCCAGTACTTC.

The chain joins TRBV15 to TRBJ2-2; D is unclear. The CDR3 is 18 residues long. Germline values: CDR1 LNHNV, CDR2 YYDKDF (reference sequence). Trimming removed 3 bases from V and 6 bases from J, with 23 bases in between. CDR3 in amino acids: CATSSPLTVDQFSGELFF. The CDR3 DNA reads TGTGCCACCAGCAGCCCCCTTACCGTGGACCAATTCTCCGGGGAGCTGTTTTTT.

The sample holds a few counts of this clone. The V call is TRBV5-4, the J call TRBJ2-1; 8 positions agree with TRBD2. Germline-derived CDR1 and CDR2 are SGHNT and YYREEE (reference sequence). The J segment lost 2 bases and the V segment lost 4 bases, leaving 5 bases of the junction unmatched. This CDR3 has 15 amino acids. In nucleotides, the CDR3 is TGTGCCAGCAGCCTAACGACTAGCGCCTACAATGAGCAGTTCTTC. Translation: CASSLTTSAYNEQFF.

This chain connects TRBV2 to TRBJ2-5; D might be TRBD1 (6 bases). Trimming cost V 6 bases and J 4 bases, with 12 bases left between them. The CDR3 covers 13 residues. CDR1 is SNHLY, CDR2 FYNNEI, per germline. The CDR3 spells CASRGTLRETQYF. The DNA for the CDR3 is TGTGCCAGCAGGGGGACACTCAGAGAGACCCAGTACTTC.

This clone appeared a few times. The chain uses TRBV29-1 and TRBJ1-1; D is uncertain. The V gene lost 7 bases and the J gene lost 1 base, with 16 bases spanning the gap. The CDR3 sequence is 14 residues long. Germline CDR1 and CDR2: SQVTM and ANQGSEA. The CDR3 nucleotides read TGCAGCGGGGCCACGGGCAGCTCGAACACTGAAGCTTTCTTT. It specifies CSGATGSSNTEAFF. Full variable domain (remainder filled in from reference TRBV29-1 and TRBJ1-1): SAVISQKPSRDICQRGTSLTIQCQVDSQVTMMFWYRQQPGQSLTLIATANQGSEATYESGFVIDKFPISRPNLTFSTLTVSNMSPEDSSIYLCSGATGSSNTEAFFGQGTRLTVV.